The 3 T cell receptor beta chains below all came from one sample that was sequenced in a study of T-cell memory formation after mild COVID-19. TCRdb re-called the 5' RACE reads with MiXCR, one entry per CDR3 protein. This table holds a few hundred thousand distinct CDR3 sequences, approximately 16% found once. The sequenced sample was PBMCs or a T cell subset sorted from them (not recorded which). These receptors all stem from a young man who had mild COVID-19 (a few samples of this study predate the infection). Cell type and time point are not known.

This clonotype was detected ten times or more. CDR3 sequence reads: CASSQDRPDSYGYTF. The CDR3 DNA sequence: TGCGCCAGCAGCCAAGATCGTCCCGATAGCTATGGCTACACCTTC. V and J are TRBV4-3 and TRBJ1-2; D is uncertain. Germline values: CDR1 LGHNA, CDR2 YSLEER. The CDR3 runs 15 residues. Trimming stripped 0 bases from V and 4 bases from J, with 12 bases between.

This clonotype was seen only a few times. CDR3 in amino acids: CASRSGTSGGTDTQYF. CDR3 DNA: TGCGCCAGCAGATCCGGGACTAGCGGGGGGACAGATACGCAGTATTTT. The chain couples TRBV5-1 to TRBJ2-3, with 15 nucleotides matching TRBD2. This CDR3 comprises 16 residues. Germline CDR1 is SGHRS and CDR2 is YFSETQ. After removal of 5 bases from V and 3 bases from J, the junction contained 4 bases not matched to a gene.

The gene calls are TRBV5-8 and TRBJ1-5; D might be TRBD1 (5 bases). The CDR3 spans 15 residues. The V and J ends lost 1 base and 4 bases respectively, with 12 bases between them. The V gene's germline CDR1 is SGHTS and CDR2 YDEGEE. The CDR3 nucleotides are TGTGCCAGCAGCTTGTTGGGGCGCAGGAATCAGCCCCAGCATTTT. It encodes CASSLLGRRNQPQHF.